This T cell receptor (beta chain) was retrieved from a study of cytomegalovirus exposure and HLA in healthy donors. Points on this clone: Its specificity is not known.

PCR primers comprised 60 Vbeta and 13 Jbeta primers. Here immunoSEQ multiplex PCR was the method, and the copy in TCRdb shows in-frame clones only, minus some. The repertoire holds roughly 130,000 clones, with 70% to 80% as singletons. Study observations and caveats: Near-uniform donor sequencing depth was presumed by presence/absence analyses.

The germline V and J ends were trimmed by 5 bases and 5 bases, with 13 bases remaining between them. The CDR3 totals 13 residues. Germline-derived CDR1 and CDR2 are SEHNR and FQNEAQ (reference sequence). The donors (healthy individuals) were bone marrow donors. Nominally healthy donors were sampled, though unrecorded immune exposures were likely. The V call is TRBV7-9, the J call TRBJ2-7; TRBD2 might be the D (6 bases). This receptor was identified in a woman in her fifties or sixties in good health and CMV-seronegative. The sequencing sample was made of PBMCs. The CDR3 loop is CASSRRGWNEQYF. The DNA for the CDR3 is TGTGCCAGCAGCAGACGGGGGTGGAACGAGCAGTACTTC.